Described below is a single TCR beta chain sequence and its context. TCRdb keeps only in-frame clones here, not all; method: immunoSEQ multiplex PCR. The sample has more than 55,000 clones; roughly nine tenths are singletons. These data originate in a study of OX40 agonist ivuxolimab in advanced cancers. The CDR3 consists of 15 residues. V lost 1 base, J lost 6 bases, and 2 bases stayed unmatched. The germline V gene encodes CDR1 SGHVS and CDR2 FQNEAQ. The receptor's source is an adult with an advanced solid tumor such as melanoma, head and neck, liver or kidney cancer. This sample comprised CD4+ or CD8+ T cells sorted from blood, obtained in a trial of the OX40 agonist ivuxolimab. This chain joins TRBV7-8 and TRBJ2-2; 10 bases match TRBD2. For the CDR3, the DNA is TGTGCCAGCAGCTTAGGCCTAGCGGGAGCCGGGGAGCTGTTTTTT. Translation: CASSLGLAGAGELFF.